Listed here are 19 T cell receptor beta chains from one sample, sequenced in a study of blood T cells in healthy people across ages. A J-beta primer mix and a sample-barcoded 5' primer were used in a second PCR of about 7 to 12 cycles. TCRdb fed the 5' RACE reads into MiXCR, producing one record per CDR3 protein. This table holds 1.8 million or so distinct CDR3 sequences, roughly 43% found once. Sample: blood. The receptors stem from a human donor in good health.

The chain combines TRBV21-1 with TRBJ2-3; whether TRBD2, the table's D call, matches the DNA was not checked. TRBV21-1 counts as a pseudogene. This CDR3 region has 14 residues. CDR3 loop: CASSSGESTDTQYF. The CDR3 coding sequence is TGTGCCAGCAGTAGCGGGGAAAGCACAGATACGCAGTATTTT.

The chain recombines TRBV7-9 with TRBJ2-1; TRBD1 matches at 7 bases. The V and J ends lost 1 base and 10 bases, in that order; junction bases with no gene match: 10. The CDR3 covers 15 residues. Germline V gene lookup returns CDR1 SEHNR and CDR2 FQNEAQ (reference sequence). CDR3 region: CASSLEQGSSYEQFF. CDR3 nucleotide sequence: TGTGCCAGCAGCTTAGAACAGGGGTCCTCCTACGAGCAGTTCTTC.

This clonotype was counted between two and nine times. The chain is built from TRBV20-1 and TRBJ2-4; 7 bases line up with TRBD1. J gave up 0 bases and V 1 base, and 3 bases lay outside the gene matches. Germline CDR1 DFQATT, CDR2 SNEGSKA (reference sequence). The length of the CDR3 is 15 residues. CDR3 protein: CSARAQGIAKNIQYF. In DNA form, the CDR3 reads TGCAGTGCTAGAGCACAGGGGATAGCCAAAAACATTCAGTACTTC.

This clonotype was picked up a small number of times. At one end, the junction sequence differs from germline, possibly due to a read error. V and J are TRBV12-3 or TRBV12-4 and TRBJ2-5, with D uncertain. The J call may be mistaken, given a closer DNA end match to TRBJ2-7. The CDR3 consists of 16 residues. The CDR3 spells CTSSFQPPLLGYEQYF. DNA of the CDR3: TGTACCAGCAGTTTTCAACCCCCTCTCTTGGGCTACGAGCAGTACTTC.

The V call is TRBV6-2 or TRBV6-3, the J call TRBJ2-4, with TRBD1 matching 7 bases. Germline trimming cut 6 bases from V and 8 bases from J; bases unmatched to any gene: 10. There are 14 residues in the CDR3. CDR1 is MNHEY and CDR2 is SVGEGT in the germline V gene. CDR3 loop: CASSPTGVRDIQYF. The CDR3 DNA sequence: TGTGCCAGCAGCCCCACAGGGGTTAGGGACATTCAGTACTTC.

The CDR3 protein is CASSRDRGPEGYNEQFF. CDR3 DNA sequence: TGTGCCAGCAGCCGGGACAGGGGGCCTGAGGGCTACAATGAGCAGTTCTTC. This rearrangement joins TRBV7-2 to TRBJ2-1; 12 bases map to TRBD1. V trimming: 5 bases; J trimming: 3 bases; junction bases outside the gene matches: 8. This CDR3 is 17 amino acids long. The germline gives CDR1 SGHTA, CDR2 FQGNSA.

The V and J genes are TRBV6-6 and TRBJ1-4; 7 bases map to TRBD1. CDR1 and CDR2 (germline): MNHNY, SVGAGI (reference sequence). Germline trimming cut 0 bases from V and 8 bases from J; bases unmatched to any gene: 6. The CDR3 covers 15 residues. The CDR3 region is CASSYSKGRGEKLFF. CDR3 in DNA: TGTGCCAGCAGTTACTCGAAAGGCAGGGGGGAAAAACTGTTTTTT.

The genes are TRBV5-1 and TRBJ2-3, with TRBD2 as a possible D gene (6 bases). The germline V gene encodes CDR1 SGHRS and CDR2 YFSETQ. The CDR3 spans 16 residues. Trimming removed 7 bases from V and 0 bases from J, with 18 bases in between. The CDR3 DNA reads TGCGCCAGCTGGGTCGCCAGGACTACTAGCACAGATACGCAGTATTTT. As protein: CASWVARTTSTDTQYF.

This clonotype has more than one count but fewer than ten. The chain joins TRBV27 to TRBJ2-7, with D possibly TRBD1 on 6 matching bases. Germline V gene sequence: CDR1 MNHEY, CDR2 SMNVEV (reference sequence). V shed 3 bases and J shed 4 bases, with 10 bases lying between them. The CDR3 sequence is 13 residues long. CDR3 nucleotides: TGTGCCAGCAGTTTTACAGGGTTATACGAGCAGTACTTC. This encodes CASSFTGLYEQYF.

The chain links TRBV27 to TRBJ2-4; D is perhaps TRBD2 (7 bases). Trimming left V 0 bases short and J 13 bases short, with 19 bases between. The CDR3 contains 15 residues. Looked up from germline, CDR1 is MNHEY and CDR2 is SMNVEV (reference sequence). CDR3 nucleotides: TGTGCCAGCAGTTTATCTACGGGGGGCAACAATGAGCAGTACTTC. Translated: CASSLSTGGNNEQYF.

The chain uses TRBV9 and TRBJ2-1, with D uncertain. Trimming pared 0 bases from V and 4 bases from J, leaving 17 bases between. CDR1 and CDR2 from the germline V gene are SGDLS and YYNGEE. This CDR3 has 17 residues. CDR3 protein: CASSVGSGSNSYNEQFF. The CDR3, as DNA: TGTGCCAGCAGCGTAGGGTCCGGCTCCAATTCTTACAATGAGCAGTTCTTC.

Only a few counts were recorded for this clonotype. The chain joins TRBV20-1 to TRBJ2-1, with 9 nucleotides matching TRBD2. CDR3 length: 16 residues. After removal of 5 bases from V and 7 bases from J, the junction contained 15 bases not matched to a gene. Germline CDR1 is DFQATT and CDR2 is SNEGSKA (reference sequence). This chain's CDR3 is CSAPQVASGVSNEQFF. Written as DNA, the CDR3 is TGCAGTGCTCCCCAGGTGGCTAGCGGGGTGTCAAATGAGCAGTTCTTC.

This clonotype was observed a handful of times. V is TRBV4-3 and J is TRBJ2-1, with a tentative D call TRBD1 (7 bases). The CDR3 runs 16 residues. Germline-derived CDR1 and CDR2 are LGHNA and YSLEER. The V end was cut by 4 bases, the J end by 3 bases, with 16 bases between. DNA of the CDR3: TGCGCCAGCAGCCCTGGGGCGGGACAGAGCTACAATGAGCAGTTCTTC. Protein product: CASSPGAGQSYNEQFF.

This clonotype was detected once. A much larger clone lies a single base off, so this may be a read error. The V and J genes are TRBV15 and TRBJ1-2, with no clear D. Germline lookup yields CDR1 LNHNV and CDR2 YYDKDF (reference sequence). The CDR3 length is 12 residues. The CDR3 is CATGRFNYGYTF. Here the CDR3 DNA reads TGTGCCACCGGCAGATTTAACTATGGCTACACCTTC.

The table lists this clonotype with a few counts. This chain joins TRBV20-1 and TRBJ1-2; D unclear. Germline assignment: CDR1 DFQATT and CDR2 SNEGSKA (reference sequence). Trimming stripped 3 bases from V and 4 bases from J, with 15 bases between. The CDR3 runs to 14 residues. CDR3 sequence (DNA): TGCAGTGCTAGGGGAACATCGTCTGTCTATGGCTACACCTTC. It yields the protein CSARGTSSVYGYTF.

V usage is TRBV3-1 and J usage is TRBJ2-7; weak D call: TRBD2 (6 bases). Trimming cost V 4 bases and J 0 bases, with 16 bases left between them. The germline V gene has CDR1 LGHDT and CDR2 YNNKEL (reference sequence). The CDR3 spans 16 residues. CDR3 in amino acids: CASSPDPRGGSYEQYF. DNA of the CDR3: TGTGCCAGCAGCCCCGACCCCCGGGGAGGCTCCTACGAGCAGTACTTC.

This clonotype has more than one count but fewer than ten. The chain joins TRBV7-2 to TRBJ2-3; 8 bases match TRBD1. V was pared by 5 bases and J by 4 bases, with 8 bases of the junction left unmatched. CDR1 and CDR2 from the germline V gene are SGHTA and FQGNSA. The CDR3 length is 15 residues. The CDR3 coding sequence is TGTGCCAGCAGCCGGACAGGGCATGGACCAGATACGCAGTATTTT. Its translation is CASSRTGHGPDTQYF. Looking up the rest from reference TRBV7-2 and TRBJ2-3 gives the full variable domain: GAGVSQSPSNKVTEKGKDVELRCDPISGHTALYWYRQSLGQGLEFLIYFQGNSAPDKSGLPSDRFSAERTGGSVSTLTIQRTQQEDSAVYLCASSRTGHGPDTQYFGPGTRLTVL.

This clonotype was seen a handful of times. In DNA form, the CDR3 reads TGTGCCAGCAGCTTAAGAGACAACTCAAGGCCCCTCCACTTT. Its protein is CASSLRDNSRPLHF. This chain links TRBV7-2 with TRBJ1-6, with D uncertain. CDR1 and CDR2 from the germline V gene are SGHTA and FQGNSA. The CDR3 totals 14 residues. The V and J ends lost 2 bases and 13 bases respectively, with 15 bases between them.

CDR3 loop: CSAGRRGPNTGELFF. DNA for the CDR3: TGCAGTGCTGGGCGGCGGGGGCCCAACACCGGGGAGCTGTTTTTT. The J gene is TRBJ2-2, the V gene TRBV20-1; perhaps TRBD2 as D (7 bases). Germline CDR1 DFQATT, CDR2 SNEGSKA (reference sequence). Trimming removed 5 bases at V and 2 bases at J, with 15 bases between. This CDR3 spans 15 amino acids.